This TCR beta chain was sequenced during a study of Ad26.COV2.S vaccination and SARS-CoV-2 variants. Across the study: Sample donor was a member of the COV1001 Ad26.COV2.S trial arm. Study results and limitations: Post-vaccination spike-specific CD8+ and CD4+ T cell responses reportedly had substantial breadth. It was found that vaccine and placebo recipients had similar non-spike TCR breadth.

This clone occurred once. The antigen remains undetermined. The treatment is: roughly 18 received Ad26.COV2.S at low or high dose, single or two shots; five or six received placebo; per-sample allocation not given. Repertoires come from day 63 after the first vaccine or placebo injection. Aged 18-55 years, donor was enrolled in Boston in the early 2020s. Losses at the gene ends were 0 bases for V and 6 bases for J; bases not matched to a gene: 6. The CDR3 has 16 residues. Germline V gives CDR1 LGHNA, CDR2 YNFKEQ. The table came from immunoSEQ multiplex PCR; TCRdb's copy has only in-frame clones and leaves some out. The sample holds more than 300,000 clones, approximately 80% seen once.

This receptor was taken from a person aged 18 to 59 who received the Ad26.COV2.S COVID-19 vaccine or a placebo. The sequencing here drew on peripheral blood, taken in a trial of Ad26.COV2.S vaccine versus placebo. This chain uses TRBV4-2 with TRBJ2-2; 8 positions agree with TRBD1. In DNA form, the CDR3 reads TGTGCCAGCAGCCAAGATGTCCCAGGGGGCCCCGGGGAGCTGTTTTTT. Protein product: CASSQDVPGGPGELFF.